This is a list of T cell receptor beta chains from one sample in a study of PD-1 blockade in classical Hodgkin lymphoma. The method was immunoSEQ multiplex PCR; TCRdb's version includes in-frame clones alone and lacks a portion of them. The sample lists some 8,000 clones, 80% to 85% seen once, with about 27% in the top ten. Sequences were derived from CD8+ T cells from blood, sampled before the fourth cycle of nivolumab. All receptors derive from a human donor with classical Hodgkin lymphoma. CDR3s include the opening cysteine and the closing phenylalanine or tryptophan. A D gene is named only where the DNA matches it firmly. The size entry is marked missing in some rows and otherwise reads once, few, many or a size class.

d_call clone_size j_call cdr3_length v_call cdr3_aa cdr3_nt
- - TRBJ2-2 18 TRBV23-1 CASSRLPPTSPNTGELFF TGCGCCAGCAGTCGACTACCCCCGACTAGTCCCAACACCGGGGAGCTGTTTTTT
- - TRBJ1-5 13 TRBV5-1 CASRQDSNQPQHF TGCGCCAGCCGACAGGACAGCAATCAGCCCCAGCATTTT
- - TRBJ2-7 14 TRBV11-2 CASSSVGPSYEQYF TGTGCCAGCAGCTCCGTAGGGCCGAGCTACGAGCAGTACTTC
- once TRBJ1-6 15 TRBV7-2 CASSLGSSYNSPLHF TGTGCCAGCAGCTTGGGCAGCTCCTATAATTCACCCCTCCACTTT
- - TRBJ2-7 14 TRBV30 CAWSVGVGSYEQYF TGTGCCTGGAGTGTAGGGGTCGGATCCTACGAGCAGTACTTC
- - TRBJ1-5 19 TRBV5-1 CASELGQAPEIWCNQPQHF TGCGCCAGCGAGCTTGGGCAGGCCCCCGAGATTTGGTGCAATCAGCCCCAGCATTTT
- - TRBJ2-2 12 TRBV9 CASSVSLGELFF TGTGCCAGCAGCGTCTCCCTCGGGGAGCTGTTTTTT
- - TRBJ2-4 13 TRBV2 CASSGYYKNIQYF TGTGCCAGCAGCGGCTACTATAAAAACATTCAGTACTTC
TRBD1 - TRBJ1-2 14 TRBV30 CAWSPGQGEVGYTF TGTGCCTGGAGTCCGGGACAGGGGGAAGTTGGCTACACCTTC
TRBD2 - TRBJ2-1 15 TRBV12-5 CASGNSGFALNEQFF TGTGCTAGTGGCAATAGCGGGTTCGCGTTAAATGAGCAGTTCTTC
TRBD1 - TRBJ2-3 16 TRBV27 CASSDPGQSITDTQYF TGTGCCAGCAGTGATCCGGGACAGTCCATCACAGATACGCAGTATTTT
TRBD2 - TRBJ2-7 14 TRBV28 CASSTTGTSDEQYF TGTGCCAGCAGTACCACCGGGACTAGTGACGAGCAGTACTTC
- - TRBJ1-2 18 TRBV14 CASSQEFQGTMQGYGYTF TGTGCCAGCAGCCAAGAGTTCCAGGGTACTATGCAAGGGTATGGCTACACCTTC
TRBD1 - TRBJ2-1 15 TRBV6-5 CASSHRDSPYNEQFF TGTGCCAGCAGCCACCGGGACAGCCCTTACAATGAGCAGTTCTTC
- - TRBJ1-1 14 TRBV5-6 CASSLQSANTEAFF TGTGCCAGCAGCTTACAGTCGGCGAACACTGAAGCTTTCTTT
- - TRBJ2-1 16 TRBV14 CASSRNRDSRYNEQFF TGTGCCAGCAGCCGAAACCGGGACTCGCGATACAATGAGCAGTTCTTC
TRBD1 - TRBJ1-3 14 TRBV30 CAWKGTVGGNTIYF TGTGCCTGGAAGGGGACAGTCGGTGGAAACACCATATATTTT
- - TRBJ1-2 12 TRBV9 CASSVGVYGYTF TGTGCCAGCAGCGTCGGAGTGTATGGCTACACCTTC
- - TRBJ2-4 14 TRBV7-2 CASSLRRGQNIQYF TGTGCCAGCAGCTTACGGAGGGGGCAAAACATTCAGTACTTC
- - TRBJ1-4 11 TRBV27 CASRIDEKLFF TGTGCCAGCAGAATCGATGAAAAACTGTTTTTT
TRBD2 - TRBJ2-3 16 TRBV4-1 CASSQIRLAWTDTQYF TGCGCCAGCAGCCAAATTCGACTAGCTTGGACAGATACGCAGTATTTT
- - TRBJ2-7 14 TRBV6-1 CASSFDGSPYEQYF TGTGCCAGCAGTTTTGACGGGTCACCCTACGAGCAGTACTTC
- - TRBJ2-7 13 TRBV14 CASSQGARTGQYF TGTGCCAGCAGCCAAGGGGCAAGAACTGGGCAGTACTTC
- - TRBJ1-1 13 TRBV14 CASSQGPNTEAFF TGTGCCAGCAGCCAAGGACCCAACACTGAAGCTTTCTTT
- - TRBJ2-7 14 TRBV7-9 CASSLVGASYEQYF TGTGCCAGCAGCTTAGTGGGGGCTTCTTACGAGCAGTACTTC